This TCR beta chain stems from a study of blood T cell repertoires in COVID-19. There are 14 residues in the CDR3. V was clipped by 5 bases and J by 3 bases; unmatched bases: 6. Germline V gene lookup returns CDR1 MNHEY and CDR2 SVGEGT. TCRdb's copy holds only in-frame clones and misses some; the assay was immunoSEQ multiplex PCR. The top ten clones hold about 1.9% of a sample with around 220,000 clones, more than 85% of them seen once. Sequenced sample: peripheral blood. The genes are TRBV6-2 or TRBV6-3 and TRBJ2-7, with 8 bases aligning to TRBD2. This clonotype was obtained from a man in his forties or fifties with active or convalescent COVID-19. The CDR3 nucleotides read TGTGCCAGCAGTCACGCGGGAGGAGGCTACGAGCAGTACTTC. Translation gives CASSHAGGGYEQYF.